The 10 T cell receptor beta chains reported below all come from one sample, sequenced in a study of blood T cell repertoires in COVID-19. Data came from immunoSEQ multiplex PCR; TCRdb stores just in-frame clones and leaves some out. The sample consists of some 150,000 clones, 80% of them appearing once. Sequences were obtained from peripheral blood. All receptors derive from a man between 60 and 70 years old with acute or convalescent COVID-19.

V and J are TRBV5-6 and TRBJ1-2; 9 bases line up with TRBD1. This CDR3 region has 16 residues. J gave up 6 bases and V 4 bases, and 13 bases lay outside the gene matches. CDR1 is SGHDT, CDR2 YYEEEE, per germline. The CDR3 is CASSPQPGQGFNGYTF. The CDR3 DNA is TGTGCCAGCAGCCCACAACCGGGACAGGGATTTAATGGCTACACCTTC.

This chain uses TRBV5-1 with TRBJ1-3; D remains ambiguous. V was pared by 6 bases and J by 2 bases, with 12 bases between. Per germline, CDR1 SGHRS and CDR2 YFSETQ. The length of the CDR3 is 14 residues. The CDR3 is CASTLGGTGNTIYF. The CDR3 nucleotides are TGCGCCAGCACTCTGGGAGGGACTGGAAACACCATATATTTT.

The chain links TRBV7-2 to TRBJ2-5; D unresolved. Looked up from germline, CDR1 is SGHTA and CDR2 is FQGNSA. The CDR3 loop spans 16 amino acids. The germline V and J ends were trimmed by 1 base and 5 bases, with 17 bases remaining between them. The CDR3 is CASSLVRAKGGETQYF. For the CDR3, the DNA is TGTGCCAGCAGCTTAGTCCGAGCGAAAGGTGGGGAGACCCAGTACTTC.

V is TRBV4-2 and J is TRBJ2-7, with D uncertain. The CDR3 covers 14 residues. Germline CDR1 and CDR2: LGHNA and YNFKEQ. The V gene lost 4 bases and the J gene lost 0 bases, with 10 bases spanning the gap. The CDR3 region has the DNA TGTGCCAGCAGCCCCTCCCCGGGCTCCTACGAGCAGTACTTC. As protein: CASSPSPGSYEQYF.

This chain joins TRBV6-2 or TRBV6-3 and TRBJ2-5; 7 nucleotides align to TRBD2. The germline gives CDR1 MNHEY, CDR2 SVGEGT. The CDR3 length is 16 residues. The junction had 11 bases not matched to a gene; V was cut back by 5 bases and J by 2 bases. In DNA, the CDR3 is TGTGCCAGCAGTCCCTTTAGCTCGGGGGGACAAGAGACCCAGTACTTC. Encoded protein: CASSPFSSGGQETQYF.

V is TRBV27 and J is TRBJ1-2; 7 bases are shared with TRBD1. The CDR3 sequence is 13 residues long. Germline assignment: CDR1 MNHEY and CDR2 SMNVEV (reference sequence). J was trimmed by 9 bases and V by 6 bases; bases with no gene match: 10. CDR3 residues: CASSTRGKVSYTF. The CDR3 coding sequence is TGTGCCAGCAGCACCAGGGGGAAAGTAAGCTACACCTTC.

This clone was found once. The J gene is TRBJ1-1, the V gene TRBV11-2, with TRBD1 as a possible D gene (6 bases). The CDR3 loop spans 14 amino acids. Germline values: CDR1 SGHAT, CDR2 FQNNGV. V lost 5 bases and J 2 bases, leaving 12 bases between the germline ends. DNA for the CDR3: TGTGCCAGCAGCCTATTAGGGGGTAACACTGAAGCTTTCTTT. Translation gives CASSLLGGNTEAFF. The full variable domain, rest sourced from reference TRBV11-2 and TRBJ1-1, is EAGVAQSPRYKIIEKRQSVAFWCNPISGHATLYWYQQILGQGPKLLIQFQNNGVVDDSQLPKDRFSAERLKGVDSTLKIQPAKLEDSAVYLCASSLLGGNTEAFFGQGTRLTVV.

The rearrangement uses TRBV6-5 and TRBJ2-5, with a weak D call TRBD2 (5 bases). The CDR3 covers 13 residues. V was cut by 6 bases and J by 2 bases, with 10 bases left in between. Germline CDR1 MNHEY, CDR2 SVGAGI. CDR3 in DNA: TGTGCCAGCAGGGGGTCGGGACAAGAGACCCAGTACTTC. Translated: CASRGSGQETQYF.

The J gene is TRBJ1-1, the V gene TRBV5-1, with D hard to call. This CDR3 comprises 14 residues. V lost 4 bases to trimming and J lost 4 bases, with 14 bases between them. In germline, CDR1 is SGHRS, CDR2 YFSETQ. The DNA for the CDR3 is TGCGCCAGCAGCCCCGGGGTCCTTGGCACTGAAGCTTTCTTT. Its protein product is CASSPGVLGTEAFF.

The V call is TRBV6-6, the J call TRBJ2-7; 9 nucleotides align to TRBD1. The CDR3 sequence is 13 residues long. Germline values: CDR1 MNHNY, CDR2 SVGAGI (reference sequence). V was clipped by 7 bases and J by 5 bases; unmatched bases: 6. The CDR3 sequence: CASIKRTGDEQYF. The CDR3 DNA is TGTGCCAGCATCAAAAGGACAGGGGACGAGCAGTACTTC.